Listed below are T cell receptor beta chains from one sample, sequenced in a study of blood T cell repertoires in COVID-19. The method was immunoSEQ multiplex PCR; TCRdb's version includes in-frame clones alone and lacks a portion of them. The data show under 200,000 clones, with 86% seen just once and 0.99% held by the top ten. The sequencing input was peripheral blood. The receptors derive from a man aged 18 to 35 with acute or convalescent COVID-19. Each CDR3 is given with its conserved first and last residue. The order of the fields is J gene, clone size, V gene, D gene, CDR3 protein, CDR3 DNA. A D gene is named only where the DNA matches it firmly. Clone size is shown for a subset of rows, as once, few, many or a class of expanded clone.

TRBJ1-2	NA	TRBV5-4	NA	CASSQSNYGYTF	TGTGCCAGCAGCCAGTCTAACTATGGCTACACCTTC
TRBJ1-2	NA	TRBV7-9	TRBD1	CASHNPGDRDYGYTF	TGTGCCAGCCATAATCCCGGGGACAGGGACTATGGCTACACCTTC
TRBJ2-7	NA	TRBV7-8	NA	CASSKTDYEQYF	TGTGCCAGCAGCAAGACTGATTACGAGCAGTACTTC
TRBJ2-1	NA	TRBV14	NA	CASSQDGGEEQFF	TGTGCCAGCAGCCAAGATGGGGGCGAGGAGCAGTTCTTC
TRBJ2-3	NA	TRBV19	TRBD2	CATGLAGGLADTQYF	TGTGCCACCGGACTAGCGGGGGGGTTGGCAGATACGCAGTATTTT
TRBJ2-3	once	TRBV4-1	TRBD1	CASSQGQGKGHTDTQYF	TGCGCCAGCAGCCAGGGACAGGGGAAGGGCCACACAGATACGCAGTATTTT
TRBJ2-3	NA	TRBV7-3	TRBD2	CASSLAGGLNTQYF	TGTGCCAGCAGCCTAGCGGGGGGGCTCAATACGCAGTATTTT
TRBJ2-5	few	TRBV29-1	TRBD2	CSVEGLAEQETQYF	TGCAGCGTTGAGGGACTAGCGGAACAAGAGACCCAGTACTTC
TRBJ1-1	NA	TRBV18	NA	CASSPPGHSNTEAFF	TGTGCCAGCTCACCCCCGGGACACTCGAACACTGAAGCTTTCTTT
TRBJ2-7	once	TRBV11-2	TRBD1	CASSQQPGQISMEQYF	TGTGCCAGCAGCCAACAACCGGGACAGATCTCTATGGAGCAGTACTTC
TRBJ2-3	NA	TRBV28	TRBD2	CASSTDWDYTDTQYF	TGTGCCAGCAGCACCGACTGGGACTACACAGATACGCAGTATTTT
TRBJ1-5	NA	TRBV6-2/TRBV6-3	TRBD1	CASSYGGRGPFYSNQPQHF	TGTGCCAGCAGTTACGGGGGCAGGGGGCCTTTCTATAGCAATCAGCCCCAGCATTTT
TRBJ2-5	NA	TRBV7-2	NA	CASSLVGGGLGETQYF	TGTGCCAGCAGCTTAGTGGGTGGGGGCCTTGGAGAGACCCAGTACTTC
TRBJ2-5	NA	TRBV5-1	NA	CASSYSGDQETQYF	TGCGCCAGCAGTTACTCAGGGGACCAAGAGACCCAGTACTTC
TRBJ1-1	NA	TRBV30	NA	CAWSGPRVFAEAFF	TGTGCCTGGAGTGGTCCCAGGGTATTTGCTGAAGCTTTCTTT
TRBJ1-4	NA	TRBV11-2	TRBD1	CASSLTGTVGEKLFF	TGTGCCAGCAGCTTAACCGGGACAGTAGGGGAAAAACTGTTTTTT
TRBJ2-2	NA	TRBV24-1	TRBD1	CATSEETGEYTGELFF	TGTGCCACCAGTGAGGAAACAGGGGAGTACACCGGGGAGCTGTTTTTT
TRBJ1-1	NA	TRBV7-8	TRBD1	CASSLGQMNTEAFF	TGTGCCAGCAGCTTGGGACAGATGAACACTGAAGCTTTCTTT
TRBJ1-1	NA	TRBV10-3	TRBD1	CAIGSTGVTEAFF	TGTGCCATCGGTTCCACAGGGGTAACTGAAGCTTTCTTT
TRBJ2-7	NA	TRBV4-1	TRBD1	CASSLVTGTGTYEQYF	TGCGCCAGCAGCCTAGTTACCGGGACAGGGACCTACGAGCAGTACTTC
TRBJ2-5	once	TRBV29-1	TRBD1	CSSAERDRQETQYF	TGCAGCTCCGCCGAACGGGACAGGCAAGAGACCCAGTACTTC
TRBJ2-3	NA	TRBV7-3	TRBD2	CASSLLRLAGGLSSTDTQYF	TGTGCCAGCAGCTTACTAAGACTAGCGGGGGGGCTTTCTTCCACAGATACGCAGTATTTT
TRBJ2-7	NA	TRBV19	TRBD1	CASSSRTGAYEQYF	TGTGCCAGTAGTAGCCGGACAGGGGCCTACGAGCAGTACTTC
TRBJ1-2	NA	TRBV18	TRBD1	CASSPGQEGNYGYTF	TGTGCCAGCTCACCCGGACAGGAAGGGAACTATGGCTACACCTTC
TRBJ1-2	once	TRBV6-1	TRBD1	CASSEDTGEDYGYTF	TGTGCCAGCAGTGAAGATACAGGGGAGGACTATGGCTACACCTTC
TRBJ2-7	NA	TRBV7-3	TRBD1	CASSLSGTGSYYEQYF	TGTGCCAGCAGCTTATCCGGGACAGGGAGCTACTACGAGCAGTACTTC
TRBJ2-3	NA	TRBV6-5	TRBD2	CASSYSGGHSTDTQYF	TGTGCCAGCAGTTACAGCGGGGGCCATAGCACAGATACGCAGTATTTT
TRBJ2-1	NA	TRBV7-9	TRBD1	CASSLGQGGNEQFF	TGTGCCAGCAGCCTTGGACAGGGCGGCAATGAGCAGTTCTTC
TRBJ1-5	NA	TRBV28	TRBD1	CASRMTGATQPQHF	TGTGCCAGCAGGATGACAGGGGCCACTCAGCCCCAGCATTTT
TRBJ1-1	NA	TRBV9	NA	CASSAAWVRGEHTEAFF	TGTGCCAGCAGCGCCGCCTGGGTACGAGGTGAGCACACTGAAGCTTTCTTT
TRBJ2-5	NA	TRBV28	NA	CASSLFGETQYF	TGTGCCAGCAGTTTATTTGGCGAGACCCAGTACTTC
TRBJ2-5	once	TRBV5-1	NA	CASSGNSGGYQETQYF	TGCGCCAGCAGCGGAAACAGTGGGGGGTACCAAGAGACCCAGTACTTC
TRBJ1-2	NA	TRBV7-3	NA	CASSSSQGRNGYTF	TGTGCCAGCAGTTCCAGTCAGGGAAGAAATGGCTACACCTTC
TRBJ2-1	NA	TRBV10-3	NA	CAISEGQVDEQFF	TGTGCCATCAGTGAGGGGCAGGTAGATGAGCAGTTCTTC
TRBJ2-7	NA	TRBV5-4	TRBD2	CASRPGTNSYEQYF	TGTGCCAGCAGACCTGGGACTAACTCCTACGAGCAGTACTTC
TRBJ2-3	NA	TRBV7-3	TRBD1	CASSPSTGGSTDTQYF	TGTGCCAGCAGCCCCTCGACAGGGGGGAGCACAGATACGCAGTATTTT
TRBJ2-3	NA	TRBV27	TRBD2	CASSLGPGTSGGLTDTQYF	TGTGCCAGCAGTTTAGGTCCCGGGACTAGCGGGGGTCTCACAGATACGCAGTATTTT
TRBJ1-2	NA	TRBV13	NA	CASSLGRDSSGYTF	TGTGCCAGCAGCTTAGGCAGGGACTCCTCTGGCTACACCTTC
TRBJ2-1	once	TRBV29-1	NA	CSVDEGMGEAEQFF	TGCAGCGTTGACGAAGGGATGGGGGAGGCTGAGCAGTTCTTC
TRBJ1-2	NA	TRBV27	NA	CASSLSSFSRYTF	TGTGCCAGCAGTTTATCGTCATTCAGTCGCTACACCTTC
TRBJ1-1	NA	TRBV7-3	NA	CASSPQGNTEAFF	TGTGCCAGCAGCCCACAGGGGAACACTGAAGCTTTCTTT
TRBJ2-7	NA	TRBV3-1/TRBV3-2	TRBD1	CASSRDRGYEQYF	TGTGCCAGCAGCCGGGACAGGGGCTACGAGCAGTACTTC
TRBJ2-3	NA	TRBV19	NA	CASSIGKGADTQYF	TGTGCCAGTAGTATCGGGAAGGGGGCAGATACGCAGTATTTT
TRBJ2-3	NA	TRBV9	TRBD1	CASRKRGPPSTDTQYF	TGTGCCAGCAGAAAAAGGGGGCCCCCTAGCACAGATACGCAGTATTTT
TRBJ1-2	once	TRBV9	NA	CASSVAGGGYTF	TGTGCCAGCAGCGTAGCGGGGGGTGGCTACACCTTC